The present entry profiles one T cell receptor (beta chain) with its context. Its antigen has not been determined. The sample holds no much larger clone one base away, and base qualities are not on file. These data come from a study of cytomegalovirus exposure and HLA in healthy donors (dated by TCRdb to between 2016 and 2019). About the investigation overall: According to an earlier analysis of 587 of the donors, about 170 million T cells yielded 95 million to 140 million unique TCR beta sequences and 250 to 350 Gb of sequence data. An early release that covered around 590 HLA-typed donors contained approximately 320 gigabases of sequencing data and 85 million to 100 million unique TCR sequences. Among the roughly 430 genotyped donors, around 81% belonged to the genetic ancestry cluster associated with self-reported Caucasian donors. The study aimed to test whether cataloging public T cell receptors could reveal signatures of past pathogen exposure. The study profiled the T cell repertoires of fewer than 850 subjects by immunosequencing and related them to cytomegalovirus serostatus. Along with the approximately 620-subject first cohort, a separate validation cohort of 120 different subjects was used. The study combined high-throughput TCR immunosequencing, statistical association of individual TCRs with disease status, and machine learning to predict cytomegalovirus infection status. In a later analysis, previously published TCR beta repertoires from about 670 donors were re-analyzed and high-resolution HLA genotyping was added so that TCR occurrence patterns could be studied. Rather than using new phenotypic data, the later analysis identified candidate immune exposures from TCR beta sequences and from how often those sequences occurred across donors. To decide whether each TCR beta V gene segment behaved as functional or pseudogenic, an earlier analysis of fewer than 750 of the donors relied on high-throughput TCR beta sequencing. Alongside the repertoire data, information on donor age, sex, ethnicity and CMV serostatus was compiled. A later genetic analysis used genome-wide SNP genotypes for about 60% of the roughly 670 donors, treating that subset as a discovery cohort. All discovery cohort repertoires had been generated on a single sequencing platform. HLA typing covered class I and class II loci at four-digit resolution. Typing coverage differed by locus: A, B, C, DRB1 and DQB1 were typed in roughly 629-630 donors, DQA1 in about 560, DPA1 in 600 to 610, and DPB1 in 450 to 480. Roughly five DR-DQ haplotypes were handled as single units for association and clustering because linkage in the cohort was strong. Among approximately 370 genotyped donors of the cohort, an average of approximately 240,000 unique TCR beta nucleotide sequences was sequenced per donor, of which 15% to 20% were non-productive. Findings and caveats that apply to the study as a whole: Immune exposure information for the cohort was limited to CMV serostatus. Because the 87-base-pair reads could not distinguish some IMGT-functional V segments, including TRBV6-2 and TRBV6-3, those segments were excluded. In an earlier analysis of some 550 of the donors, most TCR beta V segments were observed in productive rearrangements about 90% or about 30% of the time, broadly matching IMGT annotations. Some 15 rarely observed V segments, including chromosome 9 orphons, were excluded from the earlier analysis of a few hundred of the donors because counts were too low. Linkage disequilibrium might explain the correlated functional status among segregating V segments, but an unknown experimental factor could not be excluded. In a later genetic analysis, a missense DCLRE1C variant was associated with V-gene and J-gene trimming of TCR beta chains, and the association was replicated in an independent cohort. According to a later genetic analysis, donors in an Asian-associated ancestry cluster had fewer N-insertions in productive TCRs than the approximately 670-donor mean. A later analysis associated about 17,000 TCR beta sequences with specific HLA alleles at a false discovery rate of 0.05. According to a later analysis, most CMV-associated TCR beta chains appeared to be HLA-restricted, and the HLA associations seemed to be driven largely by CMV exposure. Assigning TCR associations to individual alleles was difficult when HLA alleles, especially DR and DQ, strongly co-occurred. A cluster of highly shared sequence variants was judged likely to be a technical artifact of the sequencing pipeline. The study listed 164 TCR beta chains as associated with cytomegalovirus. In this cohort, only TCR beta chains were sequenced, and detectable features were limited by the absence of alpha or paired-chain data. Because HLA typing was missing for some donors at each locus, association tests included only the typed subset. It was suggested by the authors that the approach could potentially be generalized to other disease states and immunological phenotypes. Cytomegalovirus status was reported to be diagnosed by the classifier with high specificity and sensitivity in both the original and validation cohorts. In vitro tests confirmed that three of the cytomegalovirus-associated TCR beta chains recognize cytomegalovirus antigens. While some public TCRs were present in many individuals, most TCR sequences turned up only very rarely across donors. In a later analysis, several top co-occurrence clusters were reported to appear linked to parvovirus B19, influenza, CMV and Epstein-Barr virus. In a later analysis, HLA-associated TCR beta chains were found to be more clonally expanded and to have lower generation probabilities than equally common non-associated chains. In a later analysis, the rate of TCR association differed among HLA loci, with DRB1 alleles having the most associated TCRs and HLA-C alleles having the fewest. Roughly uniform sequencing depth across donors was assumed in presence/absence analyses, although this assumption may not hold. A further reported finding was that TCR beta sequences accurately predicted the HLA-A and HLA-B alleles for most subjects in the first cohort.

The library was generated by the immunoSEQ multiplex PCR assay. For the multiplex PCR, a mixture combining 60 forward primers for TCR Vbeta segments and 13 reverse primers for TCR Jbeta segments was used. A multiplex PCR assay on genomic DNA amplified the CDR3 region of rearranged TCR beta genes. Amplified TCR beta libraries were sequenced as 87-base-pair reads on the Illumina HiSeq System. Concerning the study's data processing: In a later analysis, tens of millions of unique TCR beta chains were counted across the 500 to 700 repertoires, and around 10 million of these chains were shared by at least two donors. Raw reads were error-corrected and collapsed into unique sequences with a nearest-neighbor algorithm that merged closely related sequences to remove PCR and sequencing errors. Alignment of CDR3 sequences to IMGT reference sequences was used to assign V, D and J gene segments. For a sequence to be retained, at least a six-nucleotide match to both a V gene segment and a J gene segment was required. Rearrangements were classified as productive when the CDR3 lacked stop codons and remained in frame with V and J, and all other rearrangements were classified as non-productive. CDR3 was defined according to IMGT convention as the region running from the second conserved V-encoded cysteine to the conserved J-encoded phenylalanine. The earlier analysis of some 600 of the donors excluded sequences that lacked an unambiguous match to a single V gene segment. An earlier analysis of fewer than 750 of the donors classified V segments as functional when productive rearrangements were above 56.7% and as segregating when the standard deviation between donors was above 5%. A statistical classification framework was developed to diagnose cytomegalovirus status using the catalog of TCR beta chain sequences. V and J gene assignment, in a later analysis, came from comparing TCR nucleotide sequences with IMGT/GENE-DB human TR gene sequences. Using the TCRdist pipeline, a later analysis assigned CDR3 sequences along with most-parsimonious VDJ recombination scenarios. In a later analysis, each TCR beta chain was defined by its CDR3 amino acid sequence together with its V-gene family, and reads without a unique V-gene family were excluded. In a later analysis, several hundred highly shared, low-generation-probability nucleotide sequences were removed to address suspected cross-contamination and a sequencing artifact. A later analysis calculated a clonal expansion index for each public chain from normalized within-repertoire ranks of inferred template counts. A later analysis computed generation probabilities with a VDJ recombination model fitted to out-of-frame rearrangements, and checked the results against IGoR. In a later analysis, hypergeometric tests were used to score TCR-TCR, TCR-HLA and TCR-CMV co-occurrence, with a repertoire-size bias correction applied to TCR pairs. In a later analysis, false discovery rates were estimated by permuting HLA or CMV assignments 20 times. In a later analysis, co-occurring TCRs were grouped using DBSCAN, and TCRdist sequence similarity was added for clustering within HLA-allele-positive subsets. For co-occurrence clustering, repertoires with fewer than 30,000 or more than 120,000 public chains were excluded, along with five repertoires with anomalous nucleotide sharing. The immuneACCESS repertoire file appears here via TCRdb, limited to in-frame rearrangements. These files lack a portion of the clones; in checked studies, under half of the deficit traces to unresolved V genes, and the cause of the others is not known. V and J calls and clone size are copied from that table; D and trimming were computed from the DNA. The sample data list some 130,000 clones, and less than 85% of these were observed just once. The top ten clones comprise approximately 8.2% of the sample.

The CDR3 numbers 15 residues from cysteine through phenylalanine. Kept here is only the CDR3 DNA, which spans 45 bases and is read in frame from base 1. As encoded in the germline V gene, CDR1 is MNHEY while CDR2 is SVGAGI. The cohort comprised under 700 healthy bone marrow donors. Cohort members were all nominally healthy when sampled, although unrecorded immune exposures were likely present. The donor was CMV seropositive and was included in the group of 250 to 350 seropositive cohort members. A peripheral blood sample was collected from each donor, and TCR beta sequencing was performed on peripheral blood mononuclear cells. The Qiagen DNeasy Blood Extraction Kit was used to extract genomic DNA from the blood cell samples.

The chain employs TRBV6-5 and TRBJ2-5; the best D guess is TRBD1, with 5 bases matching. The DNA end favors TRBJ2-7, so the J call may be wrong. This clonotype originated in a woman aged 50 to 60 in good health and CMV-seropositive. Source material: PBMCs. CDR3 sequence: CASSLMTALSYEQYF. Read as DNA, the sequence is TGTGCCAGCAGTCTGATGACAGCCCTCTCCTACGAGCAGTACTTC.